This T cell receptor beta chain was profiled in a study of blood T cell repertoires in COVID-19. As processed by the authors: Reference gene primer amplification gave nucleated cell count estimates. Some clones are missing from TCRdb's copy, which holds only in-frame ones; the method was immunoSEQ multiplex PCR. V, J and clone size reflect that table, while D and trimming were determined from the DNA. Seen here are around 240,000 clones, approximately 83% observed once, and the top ten hold around 2%. Trimming removed 6 bases from V and 5 bases from J; junction bases left unmatched: 4. Germline V CDR1 and CDR2: SGHTA, FQGNSA. The CDR3 has 13 amino acids.

The chain employs TRBV7-2 and TRBJ1-5; 7 bases fit TRBD1. The receptor's source is a woman aged 45-65 years who had recovered from COVID-19. The specimen sequenced was PBMCs or T cells enriched from blood (not recorded which). The CDR3 loop reads CASSHDRDQPQHF. Written as DNA, the CDR3 is TGTGCCAGCAGTCACGACAGGGATCAGCCCCAGCATTTT. Full variable domain (missing parts from reference TRBV7-2 and TRBJ1-5): GAGVSQSPSNKVTEKGKDVELRCDPISGHTALYWYRQSLGQGLEFLIYFQGNSAPDKSGLPSDRFSAERTGGSVSTLTIQRTQQEDSAVYLCASSHDRDQPQHFGDGTRLSIL.